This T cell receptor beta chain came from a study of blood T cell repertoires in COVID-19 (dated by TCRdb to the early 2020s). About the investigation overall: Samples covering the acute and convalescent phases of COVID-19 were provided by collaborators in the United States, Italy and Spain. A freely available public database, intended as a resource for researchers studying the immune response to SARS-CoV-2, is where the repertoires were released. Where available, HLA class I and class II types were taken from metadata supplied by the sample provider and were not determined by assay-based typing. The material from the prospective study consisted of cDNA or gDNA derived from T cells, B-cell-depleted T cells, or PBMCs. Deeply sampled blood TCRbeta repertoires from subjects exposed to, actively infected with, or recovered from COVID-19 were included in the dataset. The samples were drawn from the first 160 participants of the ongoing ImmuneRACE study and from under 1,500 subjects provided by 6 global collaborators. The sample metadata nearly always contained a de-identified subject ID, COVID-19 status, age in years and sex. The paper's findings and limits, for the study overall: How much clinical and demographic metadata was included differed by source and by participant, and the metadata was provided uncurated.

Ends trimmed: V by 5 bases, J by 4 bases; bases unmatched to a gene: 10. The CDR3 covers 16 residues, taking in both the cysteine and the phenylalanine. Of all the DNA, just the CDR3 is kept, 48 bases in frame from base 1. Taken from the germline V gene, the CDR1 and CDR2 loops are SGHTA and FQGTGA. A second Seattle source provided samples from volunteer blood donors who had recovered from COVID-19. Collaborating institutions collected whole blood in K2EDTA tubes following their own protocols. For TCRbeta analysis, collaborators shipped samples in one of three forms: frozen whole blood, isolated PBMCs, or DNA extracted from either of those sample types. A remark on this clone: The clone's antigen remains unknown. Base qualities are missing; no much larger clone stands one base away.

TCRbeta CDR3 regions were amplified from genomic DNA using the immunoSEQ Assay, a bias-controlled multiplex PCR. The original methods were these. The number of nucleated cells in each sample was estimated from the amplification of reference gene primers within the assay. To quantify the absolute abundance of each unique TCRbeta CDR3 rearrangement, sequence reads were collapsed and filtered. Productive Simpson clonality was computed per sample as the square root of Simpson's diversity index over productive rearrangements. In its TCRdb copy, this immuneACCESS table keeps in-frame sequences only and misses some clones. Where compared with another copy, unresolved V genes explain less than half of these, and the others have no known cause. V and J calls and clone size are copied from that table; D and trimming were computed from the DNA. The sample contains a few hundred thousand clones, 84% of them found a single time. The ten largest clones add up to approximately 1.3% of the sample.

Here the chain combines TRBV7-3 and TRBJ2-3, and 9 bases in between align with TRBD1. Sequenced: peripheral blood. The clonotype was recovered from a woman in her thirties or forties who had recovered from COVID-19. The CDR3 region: CASSPNGQGHADTQYF. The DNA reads TGTGCCAGCAGCCCCAATGGACAGGGGCACGCAGATACGCAGTATTTT.